This T cell receptor beta chain was profiled in a study of cytomegalovirus exposure and HLA in healthy donors. The PCR made use of 60 Vbeta and 13 Jbeta primers. Profiling relied on immunoSEQ multiplex PCR, and the TCRdb table lists in-frame clones only, not all of them. The sample lists more than 100,000 clones; about 80% were seen once. After removal of 7 bases from V and 4 bases from J, the junction contained 6 bases not matched to a gene. This CDR3 has 13 residues. Germline lookup yields CDR1 SNHLY and CDR2 FYNNEI. This TCR derives from a female donor in good health and CMV-seropositive. The chain carries TRBV2 and TRBJ2-5; TRBD2 aligns across 7 bases. Sequenced material: PBMCs. The CDR3 region has the DNA TGTGCCAGCATTCCCGGGGAGGGAGAGACCCAGTACTTC. Protein sequence: CASIPGEGETQYF.